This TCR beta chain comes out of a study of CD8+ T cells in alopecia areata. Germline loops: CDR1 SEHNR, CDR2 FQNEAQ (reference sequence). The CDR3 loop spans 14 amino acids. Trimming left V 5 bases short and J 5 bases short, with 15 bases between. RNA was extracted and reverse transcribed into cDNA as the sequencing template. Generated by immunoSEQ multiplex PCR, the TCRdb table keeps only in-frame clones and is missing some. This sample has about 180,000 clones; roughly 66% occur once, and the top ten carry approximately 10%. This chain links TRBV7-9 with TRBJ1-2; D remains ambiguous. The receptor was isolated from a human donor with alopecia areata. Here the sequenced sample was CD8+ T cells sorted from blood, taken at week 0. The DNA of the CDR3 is TGTGCCAGCAGCCCGACCCAGCCGGCTTATGGCTACACCTTC. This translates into CASSPTQPAYGYTF.